This T cell receptor (beta chain) stems from a study of response to subunit inactivated influenza vaccine. This clonotype was recorded a few times. TCRdb called the RT-PCR reads again in MiXCR, with one record for every CDR3 protein. The sample holds hundreds of thousands of distinct CDR3 sequences; roughly 12% are singletons and the top ten take around 10%. These data were also filed under a second study, of T cells expressing NK-cell markers. That investigation notes: TCR beta cDNA was made by 5'RACE template switching with UMIs. Obtained from sorted CD3+CD56+NKG2C+, CD3+CD56+NKG2C- and CD3+CD56-NKG2C+ T cells were the TCR beta repertoires. In a few donors, dominant clonotypes made up about 25-60.1% of CD3+CD56-NKG2C+ cells.

Sequencing was performed on PBMCs from blood, taken on the day of vaccination. The receptor's source is a man between 50 and 59 years old who received an inactivated influenza vaccine.

The CDR3 nucleotides are TGCAGCGTCGTACACAGCTACGAGCAGTACTTC. This encodes CSVVHSYEQYF. The chain is built from TRBV29-1 and TRBJ2-7; the D is unclear. Germline-derived CDR1 and CDR2 are SQVTM and ANQGSEA. This CDR3 region has 11 residues. Deletions cut 6 bases from V and 3 bases from J, with 9 bases between.